Listed here are 8 T cell receptor beta chains from one sample, sequenced in a study of T cell responses to AZD1222 COVID-19 vaccine. Produced via immunoSEQ multiplex PCR; TCRdb's table is partial and in-frame only. In the table there are some 100,000 clones, 70% to 90% of which are singletons. This specimen consisted of peripheral blood, obtained on day 0 of AZD1222 vaccination. The receptors were sampled from an adult in good health.

This clone was counted only a few times. V is TRBV10-1 and J is TRBJ1-2; tentatively, D is TRBD1 (5 bases). The V end was cut by 0 bases, the J end by 4 bases, with 6 bases between. The CDR3 is made up of 13 amino acids. Germline values: CDR1 WNHNN, CDR2 SYGVQD (reference sequence). The CDR3 sequence is CASSESGGYGYTF. In DNA form, the CDR3 reads TGCGCCAGCAGTGAGTCGGGGGGCTATGGCTACACCTTC.

This clone was observed a handful of times. The V gene is TRBV2, the J gene TRBJ2-2; TRBD2 matches 8 bases. The V gene's germline CDR1 is SNHLY and CDR2 FYNNEI. Trimming removed 6 bases from V and 6 bases from J; junction bases left unmatched: 12. The CDR3 runs 16 residues. This chain's CDR3 is CASRSLAGIKAGELFF. The CDR3 region has the DNA TGTGCCAGCAGGAGTCTAGCGGGCATAAAAGCCGGGGAGCTGTTTTTT.

The chain carries TRBV23-1 and TRBJ1-2, with 9 bases that match TRBD1. TRBV23-1 is labeled an ORF, and its function is uncertain. The CDR3 is 17 residues long. J lost 7 bases, V lost 2 bases, and 14 bases had no gene match. The CDR3, as DNA: TGCGCCAGCAGTCAAGGGAATCTGGGGACAGGGTTCGCTGGCTACACCTTC. This gives the protein CASSQGNLGTGFAGYTF.

The CDR3 reads CASSLVTGGFYNEQFF. The CDR3 nucleotides are TGCGCCAGCAGCTTGGTGACGGGGGGGTTCTACAATGAGCAGTTCTTC. V usage is TRBV5-1 and J usage is TRBJ2-1; TRBD2 agrees at 8 bases. Germline lookup yields CDR1 SGHRS and CDR2 YFSETQ. This CDR3 has 16 amino acids. The V segment lost 0 bases and the J segment 3 bases; nucleotides outside the gene matches: 5.

A few counts support this clone. This chain connects TRBV27 to TRBJ1-6, with 11 bases lining up with TRBD1. The CDR3 has 17 residues. The germline V gene has CDR1 MNHEY and CDR2 SMNVEV (reference sequence). V was pared by 2 bases and J by 11 bases, with 11 bases of the junction left unmatched. The CDR3 DNA follows: TGTGCCAGCAGTTTAACCGGGACAGGGGGGGTGTGGGCACCCCTCCACTTT. The encoded protein is CASSLTGTGGVWAPLHF.

This chain connects TRBV30 to TRBJ2-7; TRBD2 agrees at 7 bases. Losses at the gene ends were 5 bases for V and 9 bases for J; bases not matched to a gene: 10. This CDR3 spans 12 amino acids. The germline V gene encodes CDR1 GTSNPN and CDR2 SVGIG (reference sequence). The DNA for the CDR3 is TGTGCCTGGGGAGGATCTCCGGGGGGGCAGTACTTC. It encodes CAWGGSPGGQYF.

The DNA of the CDR3 is TGTGCCAGCAGTTATTTGGGGAATTCACCCCTCCACTTT. Encoded protein: CASSYLGNSPLHF. The gene calls are TRBV6-6 and TRBJ1-6; no clear D gene. Germline V gene sequence: CDR1 MNHNY, CDR2 SVGAGI (reference sequence). The ends were cut back, 3 bases at V and 7 bases at J, with 7 bases in the middle. The CDR3 covers 13 residues.

The J gene is TRBJ2-5, the V gene TRBV12-5, with 7 bases fitting TRBD2. In germline, CDR1 is LGHNT, CDR2 FRNRAP. V lost 3 bases to trimming and J lost 5 bases; unmatched junction nucleotides: 6. There are 14 residues in the CDR3. Here the CDR3 DNA reads TGTGCTAGTGGTTTTGGCGGGAGAGGCGAGACCCAGTACTTC. It encodes CASGFGGRGETQYF.